This entry lists 8 T cell receptor beta chains sequenced from one sample in a study of shared clonotypes between healthy human individuals. Generated by immunoSEQ multiplex PCR, the TCRdb table keeps only in-frame clones and is missing some. Among 1,500,000 or so clones listed, roughly 96% were seen once. Sequencing was carried out using naive CD4+ T cells sorted from blood. Subset described: CD45RA+ positively selected. The receptors were sampled from a man younger than 45 in good health.

The chain recombines TRBV4-3 with TRBJ2-1; D possibly corresponds to TRBD2 (5 bases). V lost 4 bases, J lost 7 bases, and 11 bases lay in between. Germline-derived CDR1 and CDR2 are LGHNA and YSLEER. The CDR3 has 13 amino acids. This CDR3 is CASSPSRGNEQFF. The CDR3 region has the DNA TGCGCCAGCAGCCCCTCCCGGGGAAATGAGCAGTTCTTC.

The chain employs TRBV11-2 and TRBJ2-1; D not certain. Germline-derived CDR1 and CDR2 are SGHAT and FQNNGV. Trimming stripped 5 bases from V and 1 base from J, with 9 bases between. The CDR3 has 14 residues. The CDR3 spells CASSPPGSYNEQFF. CDR3 nucleotide sequence: TGTGCCAGCAGCCCCCCTGGGTCCTACAATGAGCAGTTCTTC.

The V gene is TRBV6-1, the J gene TRBJ1-4; D not resolved. Germline V gene lookup returns CDR1 MNHNS and CDR2 SASEGT. V gave up 0 bases and J gave up 2 bases, with 10 bases separating them. CDR3 length: 16 residues. DNA for the CDR3: TGTGCCAGCAGTGAAGCTTACAAGCTGACTAATGAAAAACTGTTTTTT. Translation gives CASSEAYKLTNEKLFF.

The gene calls are TRBV5-1 and TRBJ1-1, with 7 bases lining up with TRBD1. The CDR3 runs 16 residues. The germline gives CDR1 SGHRS, CDR2 YFSETQ. V dropped 3 bases and J dropped 1; count of bases not matched to a gene: 9. CDR3 sequence (DNA): TGCGCCAGCAGCTCCACAGGGGTTCCGGGGAACACTGAAGCTTTCTTT. This sequence encodes CASSSTGVPGNTEAFF.

This clone was observed a handful of times. V and J are TRBV28 and TRBJ1-1, with unresolved D. Germline V gene data show CDR1 as MDHEN and CDR2 as SYDVKM. The V and J ends lost 7 bases and 1 base respectively, with 4 bases between them. There are 11 residues in the CDR3. CDR3 loop: CASTGNTEAFF. CDR3 DNA: TGTGCCAGCACAGGGAACACTGAAGCTTTCTTT.

Concerning this clone itself: Other DNA sequences from this sample encode an identical CDR3 as well. The CDR3 spells CASSLDRVYEQYF. For the CDR3, the DNA is TGCGCCAGCAGCTTGGACCGAGTCTACGAGCAGTACTTC. This chain links TRBV5-1 with TRBJ2-7, with D unresolved. Germline CDR1 reads SGHRS; CDR2 reads YFSETQ. The CDR3 totals 13 residues. Trimming shortened V by 0 bases and J by 3 bases, and 7 bases separated the two germline ends.

This rearrangement joins TRBV28 to TRBJ2-7, with TRBD1 identical over 11 bases. There are 16 residues in the CDR3. Trimming cost V 1 base and J 5 bases; bases outside gene matches: 7. The germline CDR1 and CDR2 sequences are MDHEN and SYDVKM. CDR3 region: CASSLLGTGGVHEQYF. The DNA for the CDR3 is TGTGCCAGCAGTTTATTAGGGACAGGGGGGGTTCACGAGCAGTACTTC.

The chain combines TRBV10-3 with TRBJ1-5; D is undetermined. CDR3 size: 15 residues. CDR1 is ENHRY, CDR2 SYGVKD, per germline. V was clipped by 0 bases and J by 6 bases, with 12 bases between them. The CDR3 DNA reads as TGTGCCATCAGTGAGTCGATCGGGGTCTCTCAGCCCCAGCATTTT. This encodes CAISESIGVSQPQHF.